A selection of T cell receptor beta chains follows, all from one sample in a study of T cell responses to AZD1222 COVID-19 vaccine. Some clones are missing from TCRdb's copy, which holds only in-frame ones; the method was immunoSEQ multiplex PCR. The repertoire holds 90,000 to 150,000 clones, with approximately 84% as singletons. The material sequenced was peripheral blood, taken on day 0 of AZD1222 vaccination. The source of these receptors is an adult in good health. The CDR3 runs from the conserved cysteine through the conserved F or W. D genes are given only for firm matches.

d_call | v_call | cdr3_length | cdr3_aa
NA | TRBV11-3 | 12 | CASSQSRDGYTF
NA | TRBV5-6 | 14 | CASSLELAYNEQFF
TRBD1 | TRBV6-1 | 15 | CASSEDREPNEKLFF
NA | TRBV4-1 | 15 | CASSQGVRGTGELFF
NA | TRBV12-3/TRBV12-4 | 13 | CASSPPGYNEQFF
NA | TRBV19 | 14 | CASRDRAFNEKLFF
NA | TRBV6-5 | 14 | CASSYSSSQETQYF
NA | TRBV19 | 14 | CASSFLRATDTQYF
NA | TRBV5-1 | 13 | CASRLDRHNEQFF
TRBD2 | TRBV4-3 | 16 | CASSLLLAGGFETQYF
TRBD2 | TRBV7-3 | 14 | CASRDGTSTGELFF
TRBD1 | TRBV2 | 19 | CASTLRGTRDRASGNTIYF
NA | TRBV19 | 15 | CASRGEHFSNQPQHF
TRBD1 | TRBV4-1 | 17 | CASSQVPRQGWNSPLHF
TRBD2 | TRBV7-9 | 15 | CASSLKGTSAGTQYF
TRBD1 | TRBV6-5 | 14 | CASRSGTGGAGQYF
TRBD2 | TRBV18 | 17 | CASSPPHSGGPSYEQYF
NA | TRBV3-1/TRBV3-2 | 14 | CASSQDNRAGGYTF
NA | TRBV2 | 12 | CASSEGSSHPYF
NA | TRBV7-8 | 14 | CASSLKGLEETQYF
NA | TRBV10-2 | 13 | CASRLRVTGELFF
NA | TRBV3-1/TRBV3-2 | 13 | CASSHPGQETQYF
NA | TRBV4-2 | 17 | CASSQDRSQRGLYEQYF
NA | TRBV6-1 | 14 | CASSEAFSPGGYTF
TRBD1 | TRBV11-3 | 16 | CASSSTGEVSGNTIYF
TRBD1 | TRBV5-1 | 15 | CASSLGTGHTDTQYF
TRBD2 | TRBV6-2/TRBV6-3 | 15 | CASSLLAGVRNEQFF
NA | TRBV14 | 16 | CASSQERTVNTGELFF
TRBD2 | TRBV11-3 | 16 | CASSTQGLAGGREQYF
NA | TRBV5-6 | 16 | CASSLAMGALNQPQHF
NA | TRBV5-5 | 17 | CASSGMEGGTFNSPLHF
TRBD1 | TRBV23-1 | 17 | CASGPDLGQAMPYEQYF
TRBD2 | TRBV7-9 | 16 | CASSTPLAGVTGELFF
TRBD1 | TRBV27 | 15 | CASSLNRQGGSPLHF
NA | TRBV4-1 | 15 | CASSQVLSWGETQYF
NA | TRBV5-5 | 13 | CASSLEGTSGYTF
NA | TRBV4-1 | 15 | CASSQTDSNLYGYTF
NA | TRBV7-9 | 13 | CASSLQGTGELFF
NA | TRBV4-2 | 17 | CASSQPADGSSTDTQYF
TRBD2 | TRBV4-1 | 17 | CASSQVTPWGGAGELFF
NA | TRBV19 | 15 | CASSIIDGTNEKLFF
NA | TRBV3-1/TRBV3-2 | 15 | CASSQSGGRQETQYF
NA | TRBV11-3 | 16 | CASSGTWGTTAGELFF
NA | TRBV6-6 | 14 | CASSLGGVQETQYF
TRBD1 | TRBV27 | 16 | CASTALTGTGSATQYF
NA | TRBV24-1 | 12 | CATSSSSYEQYF
NA | TRBV12-5 | 14 | CASGIDRDLGTQYF
NA | TRBV28 | 16 | CASSSALGYNAYEQYF
NA | TRBV27 | 13 | CASSARGGYGYTF